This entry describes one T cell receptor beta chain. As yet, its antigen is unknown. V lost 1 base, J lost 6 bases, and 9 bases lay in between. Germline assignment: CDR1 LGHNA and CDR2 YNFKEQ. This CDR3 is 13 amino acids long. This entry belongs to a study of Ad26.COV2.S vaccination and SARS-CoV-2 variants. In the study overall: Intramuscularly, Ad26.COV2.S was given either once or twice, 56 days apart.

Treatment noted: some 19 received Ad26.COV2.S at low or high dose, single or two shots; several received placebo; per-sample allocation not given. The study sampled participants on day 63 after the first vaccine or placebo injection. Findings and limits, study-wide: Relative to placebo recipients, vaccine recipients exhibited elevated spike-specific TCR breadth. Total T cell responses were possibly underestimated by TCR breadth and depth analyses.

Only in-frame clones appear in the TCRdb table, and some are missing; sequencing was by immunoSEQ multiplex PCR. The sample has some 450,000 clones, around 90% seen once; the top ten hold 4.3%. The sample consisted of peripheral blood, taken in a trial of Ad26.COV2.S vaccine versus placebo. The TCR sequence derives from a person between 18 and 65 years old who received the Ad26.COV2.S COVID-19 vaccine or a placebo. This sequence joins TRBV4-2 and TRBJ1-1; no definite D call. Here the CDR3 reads CASSQVGLPEAFF. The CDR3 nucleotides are TGTGCCAGCAGCCAAGTCGGCCTCCCTGAAGCTTTCTTT.